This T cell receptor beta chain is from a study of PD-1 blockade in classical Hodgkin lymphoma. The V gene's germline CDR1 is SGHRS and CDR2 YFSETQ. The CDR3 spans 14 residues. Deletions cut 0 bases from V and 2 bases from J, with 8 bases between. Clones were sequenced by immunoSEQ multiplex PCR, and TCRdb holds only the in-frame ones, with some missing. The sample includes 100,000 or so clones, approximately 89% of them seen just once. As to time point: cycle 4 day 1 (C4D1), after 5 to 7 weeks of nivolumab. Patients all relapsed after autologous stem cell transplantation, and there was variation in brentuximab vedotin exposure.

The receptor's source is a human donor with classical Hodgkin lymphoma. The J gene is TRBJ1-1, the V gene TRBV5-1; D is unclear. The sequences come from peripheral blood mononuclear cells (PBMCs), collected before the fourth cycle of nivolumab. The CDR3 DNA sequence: TGCGCCAGCAGCTTGGCCAGGCTAAACACTGAAGCTTTCTTT. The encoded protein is CASSLARLNTEAFF.